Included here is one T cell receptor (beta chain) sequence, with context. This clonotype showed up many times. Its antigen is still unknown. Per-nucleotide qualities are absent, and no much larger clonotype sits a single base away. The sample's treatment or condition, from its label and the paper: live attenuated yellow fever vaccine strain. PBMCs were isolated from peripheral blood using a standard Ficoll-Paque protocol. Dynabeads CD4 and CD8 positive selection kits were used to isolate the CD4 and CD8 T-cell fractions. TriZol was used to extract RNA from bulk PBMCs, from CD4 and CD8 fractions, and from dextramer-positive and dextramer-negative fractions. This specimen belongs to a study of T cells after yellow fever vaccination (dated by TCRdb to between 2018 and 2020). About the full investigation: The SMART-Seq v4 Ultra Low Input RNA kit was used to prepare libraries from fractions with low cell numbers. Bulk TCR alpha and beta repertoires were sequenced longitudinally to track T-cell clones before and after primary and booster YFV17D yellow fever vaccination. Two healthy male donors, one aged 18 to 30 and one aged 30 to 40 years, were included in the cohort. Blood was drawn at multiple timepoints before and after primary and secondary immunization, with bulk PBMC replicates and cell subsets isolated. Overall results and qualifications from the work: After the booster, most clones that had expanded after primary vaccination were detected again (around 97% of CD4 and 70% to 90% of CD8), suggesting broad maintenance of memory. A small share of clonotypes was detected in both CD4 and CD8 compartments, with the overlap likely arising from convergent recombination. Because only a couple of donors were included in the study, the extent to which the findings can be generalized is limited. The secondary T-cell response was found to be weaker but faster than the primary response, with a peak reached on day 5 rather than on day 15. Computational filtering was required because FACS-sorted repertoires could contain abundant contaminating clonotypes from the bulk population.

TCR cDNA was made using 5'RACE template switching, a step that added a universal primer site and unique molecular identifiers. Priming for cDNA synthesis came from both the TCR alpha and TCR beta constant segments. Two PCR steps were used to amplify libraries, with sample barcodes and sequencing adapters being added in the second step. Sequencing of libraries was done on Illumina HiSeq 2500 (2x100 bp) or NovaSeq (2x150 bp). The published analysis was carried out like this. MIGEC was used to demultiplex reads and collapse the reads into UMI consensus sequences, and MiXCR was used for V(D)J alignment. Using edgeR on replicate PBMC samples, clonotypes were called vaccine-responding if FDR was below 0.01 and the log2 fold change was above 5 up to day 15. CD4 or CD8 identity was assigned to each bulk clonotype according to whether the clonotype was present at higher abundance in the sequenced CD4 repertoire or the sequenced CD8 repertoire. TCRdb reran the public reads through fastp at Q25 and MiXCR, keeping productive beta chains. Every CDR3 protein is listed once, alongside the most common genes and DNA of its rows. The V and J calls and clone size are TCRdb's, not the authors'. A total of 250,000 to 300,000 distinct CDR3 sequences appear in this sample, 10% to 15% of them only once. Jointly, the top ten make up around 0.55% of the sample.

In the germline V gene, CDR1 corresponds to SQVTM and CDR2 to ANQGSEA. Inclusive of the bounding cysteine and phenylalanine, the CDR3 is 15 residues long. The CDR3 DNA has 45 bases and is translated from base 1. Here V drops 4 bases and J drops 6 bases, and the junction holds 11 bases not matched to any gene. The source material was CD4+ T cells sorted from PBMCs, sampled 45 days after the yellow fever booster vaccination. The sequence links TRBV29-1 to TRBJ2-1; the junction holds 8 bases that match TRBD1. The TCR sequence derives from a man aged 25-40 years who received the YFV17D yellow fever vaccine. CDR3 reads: CSVGAQGASLNEQFF. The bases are TGCAGCGTTGGGGCCCAGGGGGCCTCTCTCAATGAGCAGTTCTTC.